This note documents a single T cell receptor beta chain sequence. It was with random hexamers that roughly 0.5 to 1 ug RNA was reverse transcribed. TCRdb independently ran MiXCR on the immunoSEQ multiplex PCR reads; one entry per CDR3 protein. In the table there are roughly 400,000 distinct CDR3 sequences, more than 80% of which are singletons. These data originate in a study of CD8 T cells in Susac syndrome. This CDR3 comprises 19 residues. The J segment lost 0 bases and the V segment lost 2 bases, leaving 13 bases of the junction unmatched. Germline V gives CDR1 MDHEN, CDR2 SYDVKM. This TCR was recovered from a human donor with multiple sclerosis. The chain is built from TRBV28 and TRBJ2-7, with 10 bases identical to TRBD1. Material for sequencing was CD8+ T cells from PBMCs. The CDR3 sequence: CASSLKIDRGPPLSYEQYF. CDR3 nucleotide sequence: TGTGCCAGCAGTTTAAAAATCGACAGGGGGCCTCCACTCTCCTACGAGCAGTACTTC.